These 8 T cell receptor beta chains came from one sample sequenced in a study of blood T cell repertoires in COVID-19. The repertoire was sequenced with immunoSEQ multiplex PCR; TCRdb's copy has only in-frame clones and lacks some. The sample comprises approximately 190,000 clones, roughly four fifths of which are singletons, and 6.9% rests with the top ten. The sample comprised peripheral blood. These receptors all stem from a human donor with acute or convalescent COVID-19. The donor label of this sample is uncertain.

This clone was detected only a few times. The chain couples TRBV18 to TRBJ2-1; weak D call: TRBD2 (6 bases). Trimming took 4 bases from V and 0 from J, leaving 10 bases between them. The CDR3 totals 15 residues. CDR1 is KGHSH, CDR2 LQKENI, per germline. CDR3 protein: CASSLLASSYNEQFF. CDR3 bases: TGTGCCAGCTCACTACTAGCAAGCTCCTACAATGAGCAGTTCTTC.

The chain combines TRBV6-1 with TRBJ2-1; 7 bases fit TRBD1. Trimming at V came to 7 bases and at J to 7 bases, leaving 13 bases not matched to a gene. Germline V gives CDR1 MNHNS, CDR2 SASEGT. CDR3 length: 15 amino acids. The CDR3 region has the DNA TGTGCCAGCAACCCGGACAGGTCAGGGTATAATGAGCAGTTCTTC. As protein: CASNPDRSGYNEQFF.

The chain is built from TRBV4-2 and TRBJ2-2, with 7 bases lining up with TRBD2. V shed 4 bases, J shed 7 bases, and the junction held 12 bases outside the gene matches. CDR1 LGHNA and CDR2 YNFKEQ come from the germline V gene. This CDR3 region has 16 residues. The CDR3 DNA sequence: TGTGCCAGCAGCCCTTACCAAGGGAGGGCGGTCGGGGAGCTGTTTTTT. Its translation is CASSPYQGRAVGELFF.

This clone was detected only a few times. This sequence joins TRBV5-1 and TRBJ2-7; 11 bases are a match to TRBD1. CDR3 size: 15 residues. CDR1 SGHRS and CDR2 YFSETQ come from the germline V gene. V shed 4 bases, J shed 2 bases, and the junction held 5 bases outside the gene matches. The CDR3 nucleotides are TGCGCCAGCAGCCCCGGGACAGGGGGGACCTACGAGCAGTACTTC. Encoded protein: CASSPGTGGTYEQYF.

The CDR3 DNA reads TGTGCCAGTAGTATTCGGGTCAATCAGCCCCAGCATTTT. Its translation is CASSIRVNQPQHF. J is TRBJ1-5 and V is TRBV19; D is undetermined. Germline CDR1 reads LNHDA; CDR2 reads SQIVND (reference sequence). V dropped 3 bases and J dropped 3 bases, with 6 bases sitting between them. The CDR3 extends over 13 amino acids.

This chain links TRBV30 with TRBJ1-4; D call uncertain. V was cut by 3 bases and J by 8 bases, with 13 bases left in between. CDR3 length: 13 amino acids. Germline V lookup: CDR1 GTSNPN, CDR2 SVGIG (reference sequence). The CDR3: CAWSGSVYEKLFF. For the CDR3, the DNA is TGTGCCTGGAGCGGTAGCGTTTACGAAAAACTGTTTTTT.

There are a few counts of this clone. The chain couples TRBV6-5 to TRBJ2-1; 12 nucleotides align to TRBD2. The CDR3 sequence is 15 residues long. The trim removed 4 bases at V and 6 bases at J, leaving 4 bases unmatched. Germline CDR1 is MNHEY and CDR2 is SVGAGI. CDR3 protein: CASSSGLAGSNEQFF. The CDR3 DNA is TGTGCCAGCAGTTCTGGACTAGCGGGGTCCAATGAGCAGTTCTTC.

The chain links TRBV18 to TRBJ2-1; 10 bases match TRBD2. The germline V gene has CDR1 KGHSH and CDR2 LQKENI. Trimming removed 3 bases from V and 3 bases from J; junction bases left unmatched: 2. The CDR3 is made up of 15 amino acids. CDR3 sequence: CASSPTSGNYNEQFF. As DNA, the CDR3 is TGTGCCAGCTCACCTACTAGCGGGAACTACAATGAGCAGTTCTTC. The whole variable domain, filled in from reference TRBV18 and TRBJ2-1, reads NAGVMQNPRHLVRRRGQEARLRCSPMKGHSHVYWYRQLPEEGLKFMVYLQKENIIDESGMPKERFSAEFPKEGPSILRIQQVVRGDSAAYFCASSPTSGNYNEQFFGPGTRLTVL.